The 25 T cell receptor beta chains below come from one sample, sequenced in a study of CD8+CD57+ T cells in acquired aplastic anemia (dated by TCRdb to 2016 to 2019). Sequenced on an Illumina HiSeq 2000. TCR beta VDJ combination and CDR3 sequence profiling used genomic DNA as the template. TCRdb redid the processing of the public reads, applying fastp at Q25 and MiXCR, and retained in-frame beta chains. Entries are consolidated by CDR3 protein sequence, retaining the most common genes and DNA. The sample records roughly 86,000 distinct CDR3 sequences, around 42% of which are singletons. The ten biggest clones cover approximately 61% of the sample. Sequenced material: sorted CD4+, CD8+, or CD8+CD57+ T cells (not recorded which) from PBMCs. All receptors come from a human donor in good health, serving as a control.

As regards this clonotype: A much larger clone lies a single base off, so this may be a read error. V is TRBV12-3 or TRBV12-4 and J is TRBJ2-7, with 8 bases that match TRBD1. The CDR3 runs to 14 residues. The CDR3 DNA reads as TGTACCAGCAGTCAGGGGGCATTCTCCTACGAGCAGTACTTC. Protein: CTSSQGAFSYEQYF.

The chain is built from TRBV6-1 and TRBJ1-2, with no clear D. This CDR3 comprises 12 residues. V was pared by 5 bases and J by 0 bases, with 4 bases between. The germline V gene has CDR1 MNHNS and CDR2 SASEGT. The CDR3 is CASSLTNYGYTF. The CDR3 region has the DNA TGTGCCAGCAGTCTTACTAACTATGGCTACACCTTC.

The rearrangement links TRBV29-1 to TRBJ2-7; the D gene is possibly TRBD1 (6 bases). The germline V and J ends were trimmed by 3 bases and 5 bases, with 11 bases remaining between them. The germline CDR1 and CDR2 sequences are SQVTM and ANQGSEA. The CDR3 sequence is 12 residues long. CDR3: CSVETGADEQYF. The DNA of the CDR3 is TGCAGCGTTGAGACAGGCGCGGACGAGCAGTACTTC.

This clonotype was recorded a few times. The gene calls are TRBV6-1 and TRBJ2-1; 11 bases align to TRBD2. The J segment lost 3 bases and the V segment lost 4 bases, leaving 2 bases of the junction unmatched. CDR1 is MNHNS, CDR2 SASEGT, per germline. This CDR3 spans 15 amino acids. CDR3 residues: CASSVTSGGYNEQFF. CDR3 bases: TGTGCCAGCAGTGTTACTAGCGGGGGCTACAATGAGCAGTTCTTC.

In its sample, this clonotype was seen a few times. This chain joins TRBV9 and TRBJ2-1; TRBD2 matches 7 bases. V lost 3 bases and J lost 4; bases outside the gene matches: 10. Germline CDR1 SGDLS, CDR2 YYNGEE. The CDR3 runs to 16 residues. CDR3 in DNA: TGTGCCAGCAGCGCCTCAAGCGGGGCTCTTTACAATGAGCAGTTCTTC. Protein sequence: CASSASSGALYNEQFF.

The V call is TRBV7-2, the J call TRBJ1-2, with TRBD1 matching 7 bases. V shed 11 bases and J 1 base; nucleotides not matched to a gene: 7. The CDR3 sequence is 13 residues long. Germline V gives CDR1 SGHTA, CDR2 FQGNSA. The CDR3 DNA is TGTGCCGGCCAGGGGGGGAATAACTATGGCTACACCTTC. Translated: CAGQGGNNYGYTF.

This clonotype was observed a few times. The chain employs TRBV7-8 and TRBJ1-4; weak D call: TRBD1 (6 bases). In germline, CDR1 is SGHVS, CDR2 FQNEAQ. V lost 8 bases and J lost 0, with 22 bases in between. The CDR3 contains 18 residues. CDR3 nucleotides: TGTGCCAGCGGGGGGCCAAAGATTATTGATGCAACTAATGAAAAACTGTTTTTT. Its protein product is CASGGPKIIDATNEKLFF.

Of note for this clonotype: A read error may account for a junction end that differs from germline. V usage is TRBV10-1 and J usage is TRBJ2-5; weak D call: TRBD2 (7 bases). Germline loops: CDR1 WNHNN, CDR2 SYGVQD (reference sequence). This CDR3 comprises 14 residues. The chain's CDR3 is CASNERGGQETQYF. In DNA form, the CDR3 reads TGCGCCAGCAATGAGAGGGGGGGCCAAGAGACCCAGTACTTC.

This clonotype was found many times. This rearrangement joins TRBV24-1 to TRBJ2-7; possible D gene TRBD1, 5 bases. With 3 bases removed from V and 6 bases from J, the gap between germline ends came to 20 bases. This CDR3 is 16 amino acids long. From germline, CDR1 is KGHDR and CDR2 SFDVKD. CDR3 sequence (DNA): TGTGCCACCAGTGATGGTCCGGCCAGGGTAATTAGCGAGCAGTACTTC. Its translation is CATSDGPARVISEQYF.

The CDR3 bases are TGTGCCATCAGAGGAATTGGCACAGATACGCAGTATTTT. Protein product: CAIRGIGTDTQYF. The rearrangement joins TRBV10-3 to TRBJ2-3, with D uncertain. The V and J ends lost 6 bases and 1 base respectively, with 8 bases between them. CDR1 is ENHRY and CDR2 is SYGVKD in the germline V gene. There are 13 residues in the CDR3.

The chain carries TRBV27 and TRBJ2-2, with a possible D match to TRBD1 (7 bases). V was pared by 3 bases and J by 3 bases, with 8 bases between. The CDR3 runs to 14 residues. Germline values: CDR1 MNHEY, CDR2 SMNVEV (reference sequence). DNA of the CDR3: TGTGCCAGCAGTTTCAGGGGGGACACCGGGGAGCTGTTTTTT. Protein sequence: CASSFRGDTGELFF.

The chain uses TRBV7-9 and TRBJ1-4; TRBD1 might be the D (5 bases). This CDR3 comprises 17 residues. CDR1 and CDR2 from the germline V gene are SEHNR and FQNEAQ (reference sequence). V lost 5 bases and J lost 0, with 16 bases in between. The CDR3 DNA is TGTGCCAGCAGCGATAGGACAAGATCAGCAACTAATGAAAAACTGTTTTTT. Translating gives CASSDRTRSATNEKLFF.

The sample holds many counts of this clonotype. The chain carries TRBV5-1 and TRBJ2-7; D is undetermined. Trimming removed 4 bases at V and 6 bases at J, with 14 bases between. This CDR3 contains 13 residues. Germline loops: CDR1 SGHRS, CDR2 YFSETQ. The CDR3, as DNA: TGCGCCAGCAGCGCACAGAAACCGGGCGAGCAGTACTTC. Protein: CASSAQKPGEQYF. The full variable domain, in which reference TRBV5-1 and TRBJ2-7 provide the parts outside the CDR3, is KAGVTQTPRYLIKTRGQQVTLSCSPISGHRSVSWYQQTPGQGLQFLFEYFSETQRNKGNFPGRFSGRQFSNSRSEMNVSTLELGDSALYLCASSAQKPGEQYFGPGTRLTVT.

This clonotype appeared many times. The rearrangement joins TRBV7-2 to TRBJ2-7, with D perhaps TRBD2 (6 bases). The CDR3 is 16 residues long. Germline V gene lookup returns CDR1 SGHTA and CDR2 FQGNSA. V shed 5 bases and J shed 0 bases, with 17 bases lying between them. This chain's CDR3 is CASSPRLAGSSYEQYF. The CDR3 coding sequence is TGTGCCAGCAGCCCCCGTTTGGCGGGGAGCTCCTACGAGCAGTACTTC.

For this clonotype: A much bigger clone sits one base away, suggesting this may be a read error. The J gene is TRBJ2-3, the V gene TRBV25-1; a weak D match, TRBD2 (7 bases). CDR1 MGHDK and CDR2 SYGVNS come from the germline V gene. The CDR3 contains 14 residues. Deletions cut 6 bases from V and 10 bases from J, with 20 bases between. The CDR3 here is CASSPGGGSDAQYF. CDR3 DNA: TGTGCCAGCAGCCCTGGCGGGGGCAGTGATGCGCAGTATTTT.

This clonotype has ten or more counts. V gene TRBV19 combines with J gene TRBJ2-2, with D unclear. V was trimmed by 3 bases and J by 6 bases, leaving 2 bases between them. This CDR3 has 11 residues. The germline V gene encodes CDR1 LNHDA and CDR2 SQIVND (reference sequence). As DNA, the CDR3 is TGTGCCAGTAGTATTTCCGGGGAGCTGTTTTTT. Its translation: CASSISGELFF.

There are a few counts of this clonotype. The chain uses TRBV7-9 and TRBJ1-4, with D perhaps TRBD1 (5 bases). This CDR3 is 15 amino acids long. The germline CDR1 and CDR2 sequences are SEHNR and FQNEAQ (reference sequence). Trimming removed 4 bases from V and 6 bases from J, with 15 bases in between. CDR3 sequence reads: CASSSRGSQDEKLFF. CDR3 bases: TGTGCCAGCAGCTCCCGGGGCTCTCAGGATGAAAAACTGTTTTTT. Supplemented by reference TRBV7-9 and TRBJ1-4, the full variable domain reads DTGVSQNPRHKITKRGQNVTFRCDPISEHNRLYWYRQTLGQGPEFLTYFQNEAQLEKSRLLSDRFSAERPKGSFSTLEIQRTEQGDSAMYLCASSSRGSQDEKLFFGSGTQLSVL.

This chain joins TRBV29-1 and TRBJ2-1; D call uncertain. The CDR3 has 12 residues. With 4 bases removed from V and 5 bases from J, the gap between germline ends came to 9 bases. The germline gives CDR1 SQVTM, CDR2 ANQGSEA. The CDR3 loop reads CSVGPPNNEQFF. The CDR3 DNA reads TGCAGCGTTGGACCTCCCAACAATGAGCAGTTCTTC.

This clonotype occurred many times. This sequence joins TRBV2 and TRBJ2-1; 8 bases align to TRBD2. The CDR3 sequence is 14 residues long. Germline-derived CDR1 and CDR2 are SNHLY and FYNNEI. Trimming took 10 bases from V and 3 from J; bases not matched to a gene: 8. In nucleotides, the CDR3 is TGTGCCACAAAACGGGGGGGGGGCTACAATGAGCAGTTCTTC. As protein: CATKRGGGYNEQFF.

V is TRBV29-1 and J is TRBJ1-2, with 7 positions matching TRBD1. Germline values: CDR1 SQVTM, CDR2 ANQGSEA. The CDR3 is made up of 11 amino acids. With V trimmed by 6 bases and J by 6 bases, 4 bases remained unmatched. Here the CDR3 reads CSVHGQDGYTF. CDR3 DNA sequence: TGCAGCGTGCACGGACAGGATGGCTACACCTTC.

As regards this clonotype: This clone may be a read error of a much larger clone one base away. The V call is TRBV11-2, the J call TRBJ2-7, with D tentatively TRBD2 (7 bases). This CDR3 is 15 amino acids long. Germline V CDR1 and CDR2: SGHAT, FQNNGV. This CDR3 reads CARSLDRAGAYEQYF. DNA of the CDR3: TGTGCCCGCAGCTTAGATCGGGCGGGGGCTTACGAGCAGTACTTC.

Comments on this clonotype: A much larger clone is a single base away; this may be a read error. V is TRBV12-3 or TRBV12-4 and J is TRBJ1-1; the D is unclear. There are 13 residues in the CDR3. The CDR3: CANSFTAYTEAFF. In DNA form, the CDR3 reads TGTGCCAACAGTTTTACCGCGTACACTGAAGCTTTCTTT.

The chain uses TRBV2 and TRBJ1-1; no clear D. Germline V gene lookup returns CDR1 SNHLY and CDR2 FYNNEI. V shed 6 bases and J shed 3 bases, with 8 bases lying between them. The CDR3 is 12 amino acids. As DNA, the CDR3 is TGTGCCAGCAGGGCGATGGACACTGAAGCTTTCTTT. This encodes CASRAMDTEAFF.

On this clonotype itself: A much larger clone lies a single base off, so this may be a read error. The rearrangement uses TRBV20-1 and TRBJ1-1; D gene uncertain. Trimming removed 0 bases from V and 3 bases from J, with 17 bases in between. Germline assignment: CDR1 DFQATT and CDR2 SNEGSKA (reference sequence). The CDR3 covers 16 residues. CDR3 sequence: CSARDLEGNGDTEAFF. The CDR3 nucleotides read TGCAGTGCTAGAGATTTGGAGGGCAATGGGGACACTGAAGCTTTCTTT.

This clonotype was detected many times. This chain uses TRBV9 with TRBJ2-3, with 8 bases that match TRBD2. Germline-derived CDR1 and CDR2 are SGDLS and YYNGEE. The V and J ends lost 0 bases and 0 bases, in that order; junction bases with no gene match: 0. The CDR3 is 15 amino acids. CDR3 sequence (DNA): TGTGCCAGCAGCGTAGCGGGGGGGAGCACAGATACGCAGTATTTT. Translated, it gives CASSVAGGSTDTQYF.